This entry describes one T cell receptor beta chain. Its antigen is still unknown. The ends were cut back, 4 bases at V and 7 bases at J, with 13 bases in the middle. The V gene's germline CDR1 is MNHNY and CDR2 SVGAGI (reference sequence). The CDR3 extends over 13 amino acids. The samples, holding 1-10 million cryopreserved PBMC, were thawed before DNA extraction was carried out. The data belong to a study of long-term antiretroviral therapy in people with HIV. The authors ran the immunoSEQ assay, v3.0, at survey level. Generated by immunoSEQ multiplex PCR, the TCRdb table keeps only in-frame clones and is missing some. The sample shows tens of thousands of clones, roughly 76% of them seen only once. General study points: Diversity went up after ART and still fell short of transplant donor controls. Clonal populations expanded prior to ART predominated within the repertoire at all time points.

This clonotype was sampled from a man aged 18 to 30 with HIV. The starting material was unsorted PBMCs, obtained 1.5 years after starting antiretroviral therapy. V usage is TRBV6-6 and J usage is TRBJ1-2; D is perhaps TRBD1 (5 bases). The CDR3 region is CASSSRVLGGYTF. The CDR3 bases are TGTGCCAGCAGTTCCAGGGTTTTGGGTGGCTACACCTTC.